These T cell receptor beta chains were read from a single sample in a study of shared T cell receptors in the human thymus. This table comes from immunoSEQ multiplex PCR, and its TCRdb copy is limited to in-frame clones, with some not included. Of hundreds of thousands of clones in the sample, roughly 90% are singletons; the top ten hold over 0.008%. The same sample was also used in a study of human thymus T cells.

Sequencing used thymocytes. Source of these receptors: a boy in the first two years of life with a congenital heart defect. Each CDR3 is given with its conserved first and last residue. The order of the fields is J gene, V gene, clone size, CDR3 length, D gene, CDR3 DNA, CDR3 protein. The D gene is left open where the match is weak. Clone sizes are given selectively: once, few, many, or a class where the clone is expanded.

j_gene: TRBJ1-2
v_gene: TRBV11-3
abundance: NA
len: 16
d_gene: TRBD1
CDR3nt: TGTGCCAGCAGCCGGAGGGACAGAGGGTCTAACTATGGCTACACCTTC
CDR3aa: CASSRRDRGSNYGYTF

j_gene: TRBJ2-7
v_gene: TRBV2
abundance: once
len: 11
d_gene: NA
CDR3nt: TGTGCCAGCAGGCTATTCTACGAGCAGTACTTC
CDR3aa: CASRLFYEQYF

j_gene: TRBJ2-1
v_gene: TRBV14
abundance: once
len: 13
d_gene: NA
CDR3nt: TGTGCCAGCAGCTATAATCTCTACAATGAGCAGTTCTTC
CDR3aa: CASSYNLYNEQFF

j_gene: TRBJ2-1
v_gene: TRBV7-9
abundance: NA
len: 15
d_gene: TRBD2
CDR3nt: TGTGCCAGCAGCCTAGCGGGAGTTCAGGACAATGAGCAGTTCTTC
CDR3aa: CASSLAGVQDNEQFF

j_gene: TRBJ2-3
v_gene: TRBV5-1
abundance: NA
len: 19
d_gene: TRBD1
CDR3nt: TGCGCCAGCAGCTCCAACAAAGGACAGGACCAGAGACCCACAGATACGCAGTATTTT
CDR3aa: CASSSNKGQDQRPTDTQYF

j_gene: TRBJ2-5
v_gene: TRBV7-9
abundance: NA
len: 14
d_gene: TRBD1
CDR3nt: TGTGCCAGCAGCTTAGGGGACAGAGAAGAGACCCAGTACTTC
CDR3aa: CASSLGDREETQYF

j_gene: TRBJ2-7
v_gene: TRBV19
abundance: NA
len: 15
d_gene: TRBD1
CDR3nt: TGTGCCAGTAGCCACCTCGGGACAGACTCCTACGAGCAGTACTTC
CDR3aa: CASSHLGTDSYEQYF

j_gene: TRBJ1-3
v_gene: TRBV19
abundance: NA
len: 14
d_gene: NA
CDR3nt: TGTGCCAGTAGTATTGGAAGCGAAGGAAACACCATATATTTT
CDR3aa: CASSIGSEGNTIYF

j_gene: TRBJ1-2
v_gene: TRBV28
abundance: NA
len: 18
d_gene: NA
CDR3nt: TGTGCCAGCAGTTTATGCACAGCGCTGACCGGGGGAGACTATGGCTACACCTTC
CDR3aa: CASSLCTALTGGDYGYTF

j_gene: TRBJ2-7
v_gene: TRBV4-3
abundance: NA
len: 13
d_gene: TRBD1
CDR3nt: TGCGCCAGCGCCCGGGACAGGGGCTACGAGCAGTACTTC
CDR3aa: CASARDRGYEQYF

j_gene: TRBJ2-7
v_gene: TRBV18
abundance: NA
len: 12
d_gene: NA
CDR3nt: TGTGCCAGCTCCCCAGGGAGAGACGAGCAGTACTTC
CDR3aa: CASSPGRDEQYF

j_gene: TRBJ1-2
v_gene: TRBV11-2
abundance: NA
len: 19
d_gene: NA
CDR3nt: TGTGCCAGCAGCCCTGAGCTTTTACCCACCGGTTCCCTACTGTATGGCTACACCTTC
CDR3aa: CASSPELLPTGSLLYGYTF

j_gene: TRBJ2-7
v_gene: TRBV7-9
abundance: NA
len: 14
d_gene: TRBD2
CDR3nt: TGTGCCAGCAGCTCTACTAGCGGGTCCTACGAGCAGTACTTC
CDR3aa: CASSSTSGSYEQYF